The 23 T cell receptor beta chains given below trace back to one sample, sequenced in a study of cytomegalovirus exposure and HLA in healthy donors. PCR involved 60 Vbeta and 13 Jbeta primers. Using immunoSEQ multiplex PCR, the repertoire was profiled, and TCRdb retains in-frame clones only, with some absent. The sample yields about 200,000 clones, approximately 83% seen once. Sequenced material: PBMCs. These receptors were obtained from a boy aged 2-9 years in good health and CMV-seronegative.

The CDR3 here is CASSSKTGGYEQYF. The CDR3, as DNA: TGTGCCAGCAGCTCCAAGACGGGAGGGTACGAGCAGTACTTC. The chain recombines TRBV5-4 with TRBJ2-7; 8 bases align to TRBD2. The CDR3 is made up of 14 amino acids. With 3 bases clipped from V and 4 bases from J, the junction kept 6 bases outside the gene matches. The germline gives CDR1 SGHNT, CDR2 YYREEE (reference sequence).

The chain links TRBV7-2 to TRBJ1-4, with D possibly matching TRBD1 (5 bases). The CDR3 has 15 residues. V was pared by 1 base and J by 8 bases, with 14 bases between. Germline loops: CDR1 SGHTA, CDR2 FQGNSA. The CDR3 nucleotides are TGTGCCAGCAGCTTAGTCGGGCAGGGTGAAGAAAAACTGTTTTTT. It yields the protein CASSLVGQGEEKLFF.

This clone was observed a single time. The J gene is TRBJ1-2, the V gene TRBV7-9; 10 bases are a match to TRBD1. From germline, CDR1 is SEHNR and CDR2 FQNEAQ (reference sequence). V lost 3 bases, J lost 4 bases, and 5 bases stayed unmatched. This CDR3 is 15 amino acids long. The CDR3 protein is CASSFTGTGAYGYTF. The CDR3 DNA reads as TGTGCCAGCAGCTTTACCGGGACAGGGGCCTATGGCTACACCTTC.

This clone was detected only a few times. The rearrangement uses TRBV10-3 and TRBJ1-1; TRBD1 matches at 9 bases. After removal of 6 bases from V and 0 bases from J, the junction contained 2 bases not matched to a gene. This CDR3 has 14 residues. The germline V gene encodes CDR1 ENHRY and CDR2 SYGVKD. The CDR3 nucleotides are TGTGCCATCAGCGGACAGGGGATGAACACTGAAGCTTTCTTT. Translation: CAISGQGMNTEAFF.

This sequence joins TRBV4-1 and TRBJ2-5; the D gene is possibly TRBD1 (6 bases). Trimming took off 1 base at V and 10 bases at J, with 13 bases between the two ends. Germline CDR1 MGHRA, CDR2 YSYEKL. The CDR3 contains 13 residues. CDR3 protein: CASSQVRGRDQYF. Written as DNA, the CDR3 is TGCGCCAGCAGCCAAGTCAGGGGTAGGGACCAGTACTTC.

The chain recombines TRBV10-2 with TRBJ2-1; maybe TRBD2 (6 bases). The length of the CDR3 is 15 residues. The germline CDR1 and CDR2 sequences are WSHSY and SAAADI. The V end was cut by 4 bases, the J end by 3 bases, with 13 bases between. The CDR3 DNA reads TGCGCCAGCAGTGCCCTTGGACTAAACTACAATGAGCAGTTCTTC. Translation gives CASSALGLNYNEQFF.

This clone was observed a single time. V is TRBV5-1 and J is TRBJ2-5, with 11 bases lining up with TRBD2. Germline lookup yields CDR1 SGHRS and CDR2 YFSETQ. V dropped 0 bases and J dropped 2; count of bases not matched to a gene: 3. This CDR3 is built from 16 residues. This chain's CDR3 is CASSLASGGLQETQYF. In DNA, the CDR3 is TGCGCCAGCAGCTTGGCTAGCGGGGGGCTGCAAGAGACCCAGTACTTC.

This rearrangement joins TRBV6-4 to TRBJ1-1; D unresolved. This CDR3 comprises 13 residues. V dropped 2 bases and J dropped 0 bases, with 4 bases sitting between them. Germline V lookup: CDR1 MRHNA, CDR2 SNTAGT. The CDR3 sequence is CASSDQMNTEAFF. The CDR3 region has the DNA TGTGCCAGCAGTGACCAAATGAACACTGAAGCTTTCTTT.

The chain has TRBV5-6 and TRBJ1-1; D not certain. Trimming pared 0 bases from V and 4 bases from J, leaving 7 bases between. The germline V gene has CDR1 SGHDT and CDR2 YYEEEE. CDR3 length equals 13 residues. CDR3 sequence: CASSLGGITEAFF. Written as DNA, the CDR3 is TGTGCCAGCAGCTTGGGAGGGATCACTGAAGCTTTCTTT.

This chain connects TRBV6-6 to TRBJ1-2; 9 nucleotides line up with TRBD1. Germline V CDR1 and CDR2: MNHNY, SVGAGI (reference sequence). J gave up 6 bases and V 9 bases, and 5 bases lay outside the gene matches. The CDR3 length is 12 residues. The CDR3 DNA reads TGTGCCAGTGACAGGGGGTCCGATGGCTACACCTTC. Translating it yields CASDRGSDGYTF.

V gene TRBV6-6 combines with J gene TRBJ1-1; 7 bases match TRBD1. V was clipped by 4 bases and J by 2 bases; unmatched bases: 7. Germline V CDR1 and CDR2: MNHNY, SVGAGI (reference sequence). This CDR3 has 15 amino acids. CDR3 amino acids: CASSFPQGGNTEAFF. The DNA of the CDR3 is TGTGCCAGCAGTTTCCCCCAAGGGGGCAACACTGAAGCTTTCTTT.

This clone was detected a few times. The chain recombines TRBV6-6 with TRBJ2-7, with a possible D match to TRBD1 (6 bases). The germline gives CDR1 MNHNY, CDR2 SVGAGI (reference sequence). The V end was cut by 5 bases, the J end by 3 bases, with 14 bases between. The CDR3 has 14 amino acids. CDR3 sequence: CASSDGTTFYEQYF. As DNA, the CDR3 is TGTGCCAGCAGTGACGGGACAACTTTCTACGAGCAGTACTTC.

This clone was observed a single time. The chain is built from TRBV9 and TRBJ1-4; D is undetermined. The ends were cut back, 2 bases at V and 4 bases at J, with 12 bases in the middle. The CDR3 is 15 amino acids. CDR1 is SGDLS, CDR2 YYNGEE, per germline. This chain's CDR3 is CASSVSLQLNEKLFF. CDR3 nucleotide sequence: TGTGCCAGCAGCGTGTCGTTACAGCTTAATGAAAAACTGTTTTTT.

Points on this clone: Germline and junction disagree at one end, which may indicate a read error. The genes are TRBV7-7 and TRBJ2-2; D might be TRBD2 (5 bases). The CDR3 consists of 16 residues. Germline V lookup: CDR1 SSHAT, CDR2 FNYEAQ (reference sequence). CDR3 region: CASSSDTGLNTGELFF. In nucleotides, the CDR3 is TGTGCTAGCAGCTCGGATACCGGACTTAACACCGGGGAGCTGTTTTTT. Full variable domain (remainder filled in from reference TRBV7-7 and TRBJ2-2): GAGVSQSPRYKVTKRGQDVTLRCDPISSHATLYWYQQALGQGPEFLTYFNYEAQPDKSGLPSDRFSAERPEGSISTLTIQRTEQRDSAMYRCASSSDTGLNTGELFFGEGSRLTVL.

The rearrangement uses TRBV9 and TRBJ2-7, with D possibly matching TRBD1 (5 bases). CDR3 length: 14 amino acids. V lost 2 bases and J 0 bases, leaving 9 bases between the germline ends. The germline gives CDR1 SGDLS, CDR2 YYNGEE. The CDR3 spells CASSVIGDSYEQYF. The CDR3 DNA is TGTGCCAGCAGCGTCATAGGGGACTCCTACGAGCAGTACTTC.

The CDR3, as DNA: TGCGCCAGCAGCGGGGGGGGGAACGATGAGCAGTTCTTC. As protein: CASSGGGNDEQFF. The chain couples TRBV5-1 to TRBJ2-1, with 7 nucleotides matching TRBD2. The germline V gene encodes CDR1 SGHRS and CDR2 YFSETQ. J lost 8 bases, V lost 4 bases, and 6 bases had no gene match. The CDR3 spans 13 residues.

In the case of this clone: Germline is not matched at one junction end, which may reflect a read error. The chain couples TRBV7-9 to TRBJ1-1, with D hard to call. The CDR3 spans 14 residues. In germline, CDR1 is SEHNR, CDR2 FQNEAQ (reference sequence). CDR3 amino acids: CSSSPPQRGTEAFF. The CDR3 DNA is TGTTCCAGCAGCCCCCCCCAGCGTGGAACTGAAGCTTTCTTT.

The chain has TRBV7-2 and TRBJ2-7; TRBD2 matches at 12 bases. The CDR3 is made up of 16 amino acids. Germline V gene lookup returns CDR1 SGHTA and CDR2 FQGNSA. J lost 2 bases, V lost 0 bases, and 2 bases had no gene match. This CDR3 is CASSLALAGGPYEQYF. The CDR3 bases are TGTGCCAGCAGCTTAGCGCTAGCGGGAGGGCCCTACGAGCAGTACTTC.

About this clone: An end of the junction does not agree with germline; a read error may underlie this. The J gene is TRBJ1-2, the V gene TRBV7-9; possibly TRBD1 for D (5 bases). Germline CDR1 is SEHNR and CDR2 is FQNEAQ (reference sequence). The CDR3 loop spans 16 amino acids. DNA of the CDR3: TGTTCCAGCAGCTTACTGGGGGGGACCTATAACTATGGCTACACCTTC. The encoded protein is CSSSLLGGTYNYGYTF.

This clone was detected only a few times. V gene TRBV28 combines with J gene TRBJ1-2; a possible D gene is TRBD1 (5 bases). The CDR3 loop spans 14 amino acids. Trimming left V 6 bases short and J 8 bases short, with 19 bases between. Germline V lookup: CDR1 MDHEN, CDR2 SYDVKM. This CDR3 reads CASSWGTGVYGYTF. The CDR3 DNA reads TGTGCCAGCAGCTGGGGGACGGGGGTATACGGCTACACCTTC.

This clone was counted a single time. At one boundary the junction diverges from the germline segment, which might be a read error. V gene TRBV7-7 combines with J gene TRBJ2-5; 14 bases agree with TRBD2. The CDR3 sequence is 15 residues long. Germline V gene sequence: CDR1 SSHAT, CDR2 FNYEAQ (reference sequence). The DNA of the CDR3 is TGTGCTAGCAGCTTGGGACTAGCGGGAGTCGAGACCCAGTACTTC. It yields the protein CASSLGLAGVETQYF.

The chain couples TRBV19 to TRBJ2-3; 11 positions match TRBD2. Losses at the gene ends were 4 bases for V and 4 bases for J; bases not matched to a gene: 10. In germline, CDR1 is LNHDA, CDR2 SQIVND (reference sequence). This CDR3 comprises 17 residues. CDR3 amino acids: CASSRTLAGVGPDTQYF. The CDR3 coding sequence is TGTGCCAGTAGTAGGACACTAGCGGGAGTAGGTCCAGATACGCAGTATTTT.

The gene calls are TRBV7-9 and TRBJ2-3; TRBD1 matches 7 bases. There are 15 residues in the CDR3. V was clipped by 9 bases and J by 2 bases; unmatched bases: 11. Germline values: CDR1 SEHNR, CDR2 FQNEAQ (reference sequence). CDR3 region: CASQGGRAFTDTQYF. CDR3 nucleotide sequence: TGTGCCAGTCAAGGGGGCAGGGCCTTCACAGATACGCAGTATTTT.